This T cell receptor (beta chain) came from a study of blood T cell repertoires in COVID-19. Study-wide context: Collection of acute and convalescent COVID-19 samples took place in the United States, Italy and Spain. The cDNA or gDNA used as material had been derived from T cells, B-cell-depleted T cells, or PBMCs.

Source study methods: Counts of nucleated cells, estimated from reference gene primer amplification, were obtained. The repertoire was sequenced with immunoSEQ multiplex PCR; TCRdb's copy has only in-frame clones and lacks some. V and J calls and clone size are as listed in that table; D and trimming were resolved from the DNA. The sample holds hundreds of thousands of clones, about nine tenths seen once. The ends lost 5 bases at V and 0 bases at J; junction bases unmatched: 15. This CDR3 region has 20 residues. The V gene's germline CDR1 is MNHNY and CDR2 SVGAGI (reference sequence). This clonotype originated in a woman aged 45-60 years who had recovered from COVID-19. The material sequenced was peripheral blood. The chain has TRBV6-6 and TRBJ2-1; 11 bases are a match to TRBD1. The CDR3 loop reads CASSQPGDRGSYSSYNEQFF. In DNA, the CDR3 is TGTGCCAGCAGTCAGCCAGGGGACAGGGGGTCCTATAGCTCCTACAATGAGCAGTTCTTC.